Listed below are T cell receptor beta chains from one sample, sequenced in a study of cytomegalovirus exposure and HLA in healthy donors. Sequenced by immunoSEQ multiplex PCR; TCRdb stores in-frame clones only, minus some. Here the sample spans about 41,000 clones, approximately 81% being singletons. Sequencing used PBMCs. All receptors come from a man aged 45-60 years in good health and CMV-seronegative. Both conserved end residues are part of each CDR3. The D gene is left open where the match is weak. Clone size is shown for a subset of rows, as once, few, many or a class of expanded clone.

clone size	D gene	V gene	J gene	CDR3 DNA	CDR3 protein
NA	NA	TRBV29-1	TRBJ2-2	TGCAGCGTTGACGGAGGGGGCAGAGCGAACACCGGGGAGCTGTTTTTT	CSVDGGGRANTGELFF
NA	NA	TRBV2	TRBJ2-1	TGTGCCAGCCACGGGAGTTACAATGAGCAGTTCTTC	CASHGSYNEQFF
NA	TRBD1	TRBV5-6	TRBJ1-1	TGTGCCAGCAGCTTGGTGGACAGGGGGCGGACTGAAGCTTTCTTT	CASSLVDRGRTEAFF
NA	NA	TRBV28	TRBJ1-1	TGTGCCACAGCCTGGCTAGGGAACACTGAAGCTTTCTTT	CATAWLGNTEAFF
NA	NA	TRBV5-4	TRBJ1-1	TGTGCCAGCAGCCCTTGGAACACTGAAGCTTTCTTT	CASSPWNTEAFF
NA	NA	TRBV18	TRBJ2-7	TGTGCCAGCTCACCCAACGCAAGGGGCGAGCAGTACTTC	CASSPNARGEQYF
NA	TRBD2	TRBV9	TRBJ2-7	TGTGCCAGCAGCGTAGGAGCGGGGCCCTCCCCCTACGAGCAGTACTTC	CASSVGAGPSPYEQYF
NA	TRBD1	TRBV5-1	TRBJ1-6	TGCGCCAGCAGCCCGAGGACAGGGGGGAATTCACCCCTCCACTTT	CASSPRTGGNSPLHF
once	TRBD2	TRBV28	TRBJ2-1	TGTGCCAGCAGTCCGGGACTAGCGGGAGGGCCCTTCCTCAATGAGCAGTTCTTC	CASSPGLAGGPFLNEQFF
few	NA	TRBV4-1	TRBJ1-4	TGCGCCAGCAGCCAGGAGGGGACGCATAATGAAAAACTGTTTTTT	CASSQEGTHNEKLFF
NA	NA	TRBV4-2	TRBJ1-5	TGTGCCAGCAGCCAAGACAACCAGGGCTATCAGCCCCAGCATTTT	CASSQDNQGYQPQHF
NA	TRBD1	TRBV5-1	TRBJ2-4	TGCGCCAGCAGGATCGGGACAGGGGGCGAAGGCATTCAGTACTTC	CASRIGTGGEGIQYF
NA	NA	TRBV7-2	TRBJ1-1	TGTGCCAGCAGCTTACAGGGGAACACTGAAGCTTTCTTT	CASSLQGNTEAFF
NA	NA	TRBV5-1	TRBJ2-2	TGCGCCAGCAGCTTGGAGCGGGAGCTGTTTTTT	CASSLERELFF
NA	TRBD2	TRBV9	TRBJ2-5	TGTGCCAGCAGCGCAACAAATAGCGGGGAGGGAGAGACCCAGTACTTC	CASSATNSGEGETQYF
NA	NA	TRBV6-1	TRBJ1-5	TGTGCCAGCAGTGGCGTAGGGGCACGGCAGCCCCAGCATTTT	CASSGVGARQPQHF
NA	TRBD1	TRBV19	TRBJ1-2	TGTGCCAGTAGTATAGGTTACCAGGGGGTCGTCTATGGCTACACCTTC	CASSIGYQGVVYGYTF
NA	NA	TRBV5-1	TRBJ2-7	TGCGCCAGCAGCTTAAGGACAGACTACGAGCAGTACTTC	CASSLRTDYEQYF
NA	TRBD2	TRBV27	TRBJ2-7	TGTGCCAGCAGGCTCGCGGGAGCGCAGTACTTC	CASRLAGAQYF
once	TRBD1	TRBV7-9	TRBJ2-4	TGTTCCAGCAGCCTCGAGGCCTGGACAGGCTCCGAAAACATTCAGTACTTC	CSSSLEAWTGSENIQYF
once	NA	TRBV7-2	TRBJ2-3	TGTGCCAGCAGCTTATTTGGGACAAAGGCAGGAGATACGCAGTATTTT	CASSLFGTKAGDTQYF
NA	TRBD1	TRBV7-9	TRBJ1-2	TGTGCCAGCAGCTACCTAGCGGGACAGGTGCTTCATGGCTACACCTTC	CASSYLAGQVLHGYTF
NA	TRBD1	TRBV19	TRBJ1-2	TGTGCCAGTAGTGTGGACAGGGGGGACGGCTACACCTTC	CASSVDRGDGYTF
NA	NA	TRBV4-2	TRBJ1-5	TGTGCCAGCAGCCAAGATCTGACAGGTAGACAGCCCCAGCATTTT	CASSQDLTGRQPQHF
NA	TRBD1	TRBV7-2	TRBJ2-1	TGTGCCAGCAGCCCGACAGGGATTTCCTACAATGAGCAGTTCTTC	CASSPTGISYNEQFF
NA	NA	TRBV7-6	TRBJ2-7	TGTGCCAGCAGCTTAGGGGCCAGCTCCTACGAGCAGTACTTC	CASSLGASSYEQYF
NA	TRBD2	TRBV29-1	TRBJ2-3	TGCAGCGTTTCGAGCGGGACCACAGTTGATACGCAGTATTTT	CSVSSGTTVDTQYF
NA	NA	TRBV7-9	TRBJ2-7	TGTGCCAGCAGCTGGGACTTGAACGAGCAGTACTTC	CASSWDLNEQYF
NA	NA	TRBV21-1	TRBJ2-7	TGTGCCAGCAGCAAAGTCGTTTTAGCGGGGTGGGAGCAGTACTTC	CASSKVVLAGWEQYF
once	TRBD2	TRBV27	TRBJ2-2	TGTGCCAGCAGACGGGGGGACGGGGAGCTGTTTTTT	CASRRGDGELFF
once	NA	TRBV5-1	TRBJ1-1	TGCGCCAGCAGCTCCTCAACGGGGTCTCCGAACCGGTTAGCTTTCTTT	CASSSSTGSPNRLAFF
NA	NA	TRBV6-5	TRBJ1-1	TGTGCCAGCAGTTACAACAGGGATACTGAAGCTTTCTTT	CASSYNRDTEAFF
once	NA	TRBV4-1	TRBJ2-1	TGCGCCAGCAGCTCGAGAGGCACAGGGCCCTACAATGAGCAGTTCTTC	CASSSRGTGPYNEQFF
NA	TRBD1	TRBV2	TRBJ2-1	TGTGCCAGCAGTGGGACAGGGCCCTACAATGAGCAGTTCTTC	CASSGTGPYNEQFF
once	TRBD2	TRBV7-3	TRBJ2-1	TGTGCCAGCAGCGAAAGCGGGGGGGCTATTGATGAGCAGTTCTTC	CASSESGGAIDEQFF
NA	NA	TRBV5-6	TRBJ2-2	TGTGCCAGCAGCTTCAGCGTTGGCACCGGGGAGCTGTTTTTT	CASSFSVGTGELFF
NA	TRBD1	TRBV5-1	TRBJ2-7	TGCGCCAGCAGCTCAGGGGGCTGGGGCGAGCAGTACTTC	CASSSGGWGEQYF